This T cell receptor (beta chain) was captured by sequencing in a study of CD8+CD57+ T cells in acquired aplastic anemia. Looking at the study overall: The average read count for CD4+ cells in healthy donors was 8.5 million to 12 million. Whole-study findings and limits: Found in both controls and patients were around 29 CD8+ CDR3 sequences.

Trimming shortened V by 5 bases and J by 5 bases, and 7 bases separated the two germline ends. Per the germline V gene, CDR1 is DFQATT and CDR2 is SNEGSKA (reference sequence). The CDR3 runs to 10 residues. Genomic DNA acted as the template from which TCR beta VDJ combination and CDR3 sequence profiling were carried out. Each CDR3 protein is one row after TCRdb ran MiXCR on the reads. The top ten clones hold about 2.7% of a sample with some 120,000 distinct CDR3 sequences, over 45% of them seen once. Notes on this clonotype: The target antigen is unknown.

This clonotype originated in a human donor in good health, serving as a control. The sample was sorted CD4+, CD8+, or CD8+CD57+ T cells (not recorded which) from PBMCs. The rearrangement uses TRBV20-1 and TRBJ2-7; tentative D call: TRBD2 (5 bases). CDR3 sequence reads: CSAGGDEQYF. DNA of the CDR3: TGCAGTGCTGGAGGCGACGAGCAGTACTTC.